This record looks at one TCR beta chain sequence and its context. Because the CDR3 is missing its conserved closing phenylalanine or tryptophan, this is likely a read error. V was cut by 5 bases and J by 3 bases, with 16 bases left in between. Germline CDR1 DFQATT, CDR2 SNEGSKA (reference sequence). CDR3 length: 14 residues. CDR3 regions of TCR beta were amplified from RNA transcripts. An initial RT-PCR round employing HTBI primers preceded a second-round multiplex PCR. TCRdb used MiXCR to reprocess the multiplex PCR reads, holding one entry per CDR3 protein. Of around 520,000 distinct CDR3 sequences listed, 39% are singletons. This entry belongs to a study of Graves' ophthalmopathy and Graves' hyperthyroidism.

V and J are TRBV20-1 and TRBJ1-2; unclear D gene. The sequence derives from an adult man with Graves' hyperthyroidism. The sequenced sample consisted of peripheral blood or thyroid tissue (not recorded which). CDR3 DNA: TGCAGTGCTGCCCGAACTAGCGGACACTATGGCTACACCCTC. Translated: CSAARTSGHYGYTL.